This entry lists 15 T cell receptor beta chains sequenced from one sample in a study of control samples from healthy donors and cancer patients (dated by TCRdb to 2018 to 2020). Libraries were prepared through the immunoSEQ multiplex PCR assay. The table comes from immuneACCESS by way of TCRdb, which keeps in-frame sequences with V and J called. Part of the clones is missing from these tables; in studies checked, under half for an unresolved V gene and the rest for unknown reasons. In all, the sample holds some 70,000 clones, and around 80% of those were seen once. More than 15% of the sample comes from the top ten. Sequenced: blood. The receptors here all came from a man aged 55-75 years in good health.

V and J are TRBV7-2 and TRBJ2-3, with a possible D match to TRBD2 (5 bases). Trimming stripped 2 bases from V and 2 bases from J, with 14 bases between. Germline loops: CDR1 SGHTA, CDR2 FQGNSA. This CDR3 contains 16 residues. CDR3 in amino acids: CASSLSGGYFTDTQYF. The DNA of the CDR3 is TGTGCCAGCAGCTTAAGCGGCGGGTACTTCACAGATACGCAGTATTTT.

The V gene is TRBV5-1, the J gene TRBJ2-7; TRBD2 matches at 8 bases. The CDR3 covers 18 residues. CDR1 and CDR2 from the germline V gene are SGHRS and YFSETQ. Trimming took 0 bases from V and 1 from J; bases not matched to a gene: 12. CDR3 bases: TGCGCCAGCAGCTTGGGGACCTCCGGGAGGGCCTATTCCTACGAGCAGTACTTC. Translated: CASSLGTSGRAYSYEQYF.

The chain recombines TRBV2 with TRBJ2-5, with 8 bases lining up with TRBD2. With 11 bases clipped from V and 5 bases from J, the junction kept 4 bases outside the gene matches. From germline, CDR1 is SNHLY and CDR2 FYNNEI. The CDR3 contains 11 residues. DNA of the CDR3: TGTGCCGGGGGACTAGGGGAGACCCAGTACTTC. Translated: CAGGLGETQYF.

This chain links TRBV5-1 with TRBJ1-5; D is unresolved. The V end lost 2 bases, the J end lost 8 bases, and 8 bases lay between the germline ends. Germline CDR1 SGHRS, CDR2 YFSETQ. The CDR3 spans 12 residues. In DNA form, the CDR3 reads TGCGCCAGCAGCTTAGTGGGTGAGCCCCAGCATTTT. Translation: CASSLVGEPQHF.

The gene calls are TRBV5-1 and TRBJ2-1, with TRBD2 identical over 13 bases. CDR3 size: 17 residues. The germline gives CDR1 SGHRS, CDR2 YFSETQ. Trimming removed 0 bases from V and 6 bases from J; junction bases left unmatched: 6. CDR3 bases: TGCGCCAGCAGCTTGGTCCCCGGGACTAGCGGGACCAATGAGCAGTTCTTC. Protein product: CASSLVPGTSGTNEQFF. Combining the CDR3 with reference TRBV5-1 and TRBJ2-1 gives the whole variable domain KAGVTQTPRYLIKTRGQQVTLSCSPISGHRSVSWYQQTPGQGLQFLFEYFSETQRNKGNFPGRFSGRQFSNSRSEMNVSTLELGDSALYLCASSLVPGTSGTNEQFFGPGTRLTVL.

The chain links TRBV6-1 to TRBJ1-4; D is possibly TRBD1 (6 bases). Trimming took off 3 bases at V and 3 bases at J, with 23 bases between the two ends. The CDR3 length is 19 residues. The germline V gene encodes CDR1 MNHNS and CDR2 SASEGT. This chain's CDR3 is CASSDTLTIQGLSNEKLFF. CDR3 sequence (DNA): TGTGCCAGCAGTGACACATTAACCATTCAGGGGTTATCTAATGAAAAACTGTTTTTT.

V usage is TRBV27 and J usage is TRBJ1-6; no firm D call. The CDR3 has 15 residues. The V and J ends lost 7 bases and 0 bases respectively, with 10 bases between them. Germline CDR1 MNHEY, CDR2 SMNVEV (reference sequence). CDR3 in DNA: TGTGCCAGCACGGGCCAGAGCTCCTATAATTCACCCCTCCACTTT. It yields the protein CASTGQSSYNSPLHF.

CDR3 protein: CASSQVPGQTYNEQFF. The CDR3 bases are TGCGCCAGCAGCCAAGTCCCGGGACAGACTTACAATGAGCAGTTCTTC. The chain joins TRBV4-1 to TRBJ2-1; TRBD1 aligns across 7 bases. There are 16 residues in the CDR3. Germline CDR1 MGHRA, CDR2 YSYEKL. J gave up 4 bases and V 1 base, and 7 bases lay outside the gene matches.

This chain connects TRBV29-1 to TRBJ2-3; D not certain. Looked up from germline, CDR1 is SQVTM and CDR2 is ANQGSEA. Trimming took off 6 bases at V and 0 bases at J, with 13 bases between the two ends. The CDR3 extends over 14 amino acids. The CDR3, as DNA: TGCAGCGTGGGAATCATAACTAGCACAGATACGCAGTATTTT. Translation gives CSVGIITSTDTQYF.

V gene TRBV7-6 combines with J gene TRBJ2-3; 8 bases are a match to TRBD2. CDR1 and CDR2 (germline): SGHVS, FNYEAQ. Trimming cost V 5 bases and J 5 bases; bases outside gene matches: 9. The CDR3 has 15 amino acids. This chain's CDR3 is CASSPPGTSLDTQYF. The CDR3 nucleotides read TGTGCCAGCAGCCCCCCCGGGACTAGTCTAGATACGCAGTATTTT.

J is TRBJ2-1 and V is TRBV7-2, with TRBD2 as a possible D gene (5 bases). Looked up from germline, CDR1 is SGHTA and CDR2 is FQGNSA. The ends were cut back, 1 base at V and 8 bases at J, with 12 bases in the middle. The CDR3 spans 14 residues. This CDR3 reads CASSLVRGRDEQFF. The CDR3 DNA sequence: TGTGCCAGCAGCTTAGTTCGGGGTCGTGATGAGCAGTTCTTC.

CDR3 bases: TGTGCCAGTAGGCTCCTGGACAGGGGCCGCCGAGGTAATCAGCCCCAGCATTTT. The encoded protein is CASRLLDRGRRGNQPQHF. This chain uses TRBV19 with TRBJ1-5; the match to TRBD1 covers 9 bases. V lost 6 bases, J lost 4 bases, and 16 bases stayed unmatched. Per the germline V gene, CDR1 is LNHDA and CDR2 is SQIVND (reference sequence). The length of the CDR3 is 18 residues.

In its sample, this clone was seen many times. The chain links TRBV5-6 to TRBJ2-1; D is possibly TRBD1 (7 bases). Per germline, CDR1 SGHDT and CDR2 YYEEEE. Trimming removed 2 bases from V and 7 bases from J, with 16 bases in between. CDR3 length: 15 amino acids. In DNA form, the CDR3 reads TGTGCCAGCAGCTTACAGGGGAGGAGGTGGAATGAGCAGTTCTTC. It yields the protein CASSLQGRRWNEQFF.

The CDR3 bases are TGTGCCTGGAGTCCAGGGACTAGCGGGTCAGAGACCCAGTACTTC. Protein product: CAWSPGTSGSETQYF. V usage is TRBV30 and J usage is TRBJ2-5, with TRBD2 identical over 12 bases. The germline V gene has CDR1 GTSNPN and CDR2 SVGIG (reference sequence). This CDR3 has 15 amino acids. V was pared by 2 bases and J by 4 bases, with 5 bases of the junction left unmatched.

V usage is TRBV6-2 or TRBV6-3 and J usage is TRBJ2-5; D is ambiguous. The CDR3 length is 15 residues. The V end lost 4 bases, the J end lost 3 bases, and 15 bases lay between the germline ends. The germline gives CDR1 MNHEY, CDR2 SVGEGT. The DNA for the CDR3 is TGTGCCAGCAGTTCGAACAGACTCGAGGAAGAGACCCAGTACTTC. Its translation is CASSSNRLEEETQYF.